This T cell receptor (beta chain) stems from a study of cytomegalovirus exposure and HLA in healthy donors (TCRdb year 2017). With respect to the entire study: In an earlier analysis of under 600 of the donors, about 270 Gb of sequence data and 100 million or so unique TCR beta sequences from about 190 million T cells were reported. A later analysis re-examined previously published TCR beta repertoires from several hundred donors and added high-resolution HLA genotyping to investigate patterns of TCR occurrence. The study was designed to test whether signatures of past pathogen exposure could be identified by cataloging public T cell receptors. Of the roughly 400 genotyped donors, roughly 80% fell in the genetic ancestry cluster associated with self-reported Caucasian donors. Typing coverage differed by locus: A, B, C, DRB1 and DQB1 were typed in roughly 629-630 donors, DQA1 in around 500, DPA1 in some 610, and DPB1 in 450 to 490. Among some 400 genotyped donors of the cohort, an average of roughly 240,000 unique TCR beta nucleotide sequences were sequenced per donor, around a sixth of them non-productive. In a later genetic analysis, genome-wide SNP genotypes for about 65% of the roughly 700 donors were used, and that subset was treated as a discovery cohort. The study used immunosequencing to profile the T cell repertoires of under 700 subjects and linked those repertoires to cytomegalovirus serostatus. An earlier analysis of nearly 600 of the donors applied high-throughput TCR beta sequencing to assess whether each TCR beta V gene segment acted as functional or pseudogenic. To predict cytomegalovirus infection status, the study combined high-throughput TCR immunosequencing, statistical association of individual TCRs with disease status, and machine learning. Class I and class II HLA loci were covered by the typing at four-digit resolution. Every discovery cohort repertoire had been produced on one sequencing platform. Rather than drawing on any new phenotypic data, the later analysis identified candidate immune exposures from TCR beta sequences and the way those sequences occurred across donors. Because of strong linkage in the cohort, four or five DR-DQ haplotypes were treated as single units for association and clustering. Donor age, sex, ethnicity and CMV serostatus were compiled together with the repertoire data. In addition to the first cohort of 650 to 750 subjects, a separate validation cohort of approximately 120 different subjects was used. An early release that covered 640 HLA-typed donors contained approximately 300 gigabases of sequencing data and some 87 million unique TCR sequences.

Of note for this clone: The specificity of this receptor is unknown. Per-nucleotide qualities are absent, and no much larger clonotype sits a single base away.

Points the paper makes about the study in general: V-gene and J-gene trimming of TCR beta chains was associated with a missense DCLRE1C variant in a later genetic analysis, and the association was replicated in an independent cohort. Because counts were too low, seventeen rarely observed V segments, including chromosome 9 orphons, were left out of the earlier analysis of approximately 580 of the donors. Three of the identified cytomegalovirus-associated TCR beta chains were confirmed in vitro to be specific for cytomegalovirus antigens. The cohort was sequenced for TCR beta chains only, and without alpha or paired-chain data the features that could be detected were limited. The sequencing pipeline was judged likely to have produced a cluster of highly shared sequence variants as a technical artifact. Sequencing depth was assumed to be roughly uniform across donors in the presence/absence analyses, though that assumption may not hold. A later analysis found that HLA-associated TCR beta chains were more clonally expanded and had lower generation probabilities than equally common non-associated chains. The 87-base-pair reads could not distinguish some IMGT-functional V segments, including TRBV6-2 and TRBV6-3, so those segments were excluded. Broadly in line with IMGT annotations, most TCR beta V segments showed up in productive rearrangements about 87% or about 30% of the time in an earlier analysis of 450 to 600 of the donors. According to a later genetic analysis, donors in an Asian-associated ancestry cluster had fewer N-insertions in productive TCRs than the roughly 700-donor mean. In a later analysis, around 17,000 TCR beta sequences were associated with specific HLA alleles at a false discovery rate of 0.05. For the cohort, immune exposure information was limited to CMV serostatus. While some public TCRs were present in many individuals, most TCR sequences turned up only very rarely across donors. A further reported finding was that TCR beta sequences accurately predicted the HLA-A and HLA-B alleles for most subjects in the first cohort. According to the authors, the approach could potentially be generalized to other disease states and immunological phenotypes. HLA typing was unavailable for some donors at each locus, so association tests used only the typed subset. Strong co-occurrence of HLA alleles, especially DR and DQ, made assigning TCR associations to individual alleles difficult. Most CMV-associated TCR beta chains appeared to be HLA-restricted in a later analysis, and the HLA associations seemed to be driven largely by CMV exposure. According to a later analysis, parvovirus B19, influenza, CMV and Epstein-Barr virus appeared linked to several top co-occurrence clusters. In both the original and validation cohorts, the classifier was reported to diagnose cytomegalovirus status with high specificity and sensitivity. Correlated functional status among segregating V segments might reflect linkage disequilibrium, but an unknown experimental factor could not be ruled out. In a later analysis, the rate of TCR association differed among HLA loci, with DRB1 alleles having the most associated TCRs and HLA-C alleles having the fewest. In the study, around 160 TCR beta chains were listed as associated with cytomegalovirus.

CDR1 and CDR2, per the germline V gene, are SGHVS and FNYEAQ. The V end gives up 1 base and the J end 1 base, leaving 10 bases in the junction not matched to a gene. The CDR3 measures 17 amino acids from cysteine to phenylalanine. This entry keeps only the CDR3 DNA: 51 bases, framed from base 1. Library preparation employed the immunoSEQ multiplex PCR assay. A mixture of 60 forward primers for TCR Vbeta segments and 13 reverse primers for TCR Jbeta segments was used in the multiplex PCR. A multiplex PCR assay on genomic DNA amplified the CDR3 region of rearranged TCR beta genes. Amplified TCR beta libraries were sequenced as 87-base-pair reads on the Illumina HiSeq System. The paper's processing steps were these. In a later analysis, 70 million to 95 million unique TCR beta chains were counted across the roughly 610 repertoires, and around 11 million of these chains were shared by at least two donors. To remove PCR and sequencing errors, raw reads were error-corrected and collapsed into unique sequences using a nearest-neighbor algorithm that merged closely related sequences. To assign V, D and J gene segments, CDR3 sequences were aligned to IMGT reference sequences. Each retained sequence needed at least a six-nucleotide match to both a V gene segment and a J gene segment. Rearrangements were classified as productive when the CDR3 lacked stop codons and remained in frame with V and J, and all other rearrangements were classified as non-productive. Following IMGT convention, CDR3 was defined as the stretch from the second conserved V-encoded cysteine to the conserved J-encoded phenylalanine. Sequences without an unambiguous match to a single V gene segment were excluded from the earlier analysis of a few hundred of the donors. In an earlier analysis of 587 of the donors, V segments were called functional above 56.7% productive rearrangements and were called segregating when the between-donor standard deviation exceeded 5%. To diagnose cytomegalovirus status from the catalog of TCR beta chain sequences, a statistical classification framework was built. A later analysis assigned V and J genes by comparing TCR nucleotide sequences with IMGT/GENE-DB human TR gene sequences. A later analysis assigned CDR3 sequences and most-parsimonious VDJ recombination scenarios with the TCRdist pipeline. In a later analysis, every TCR beta chain was defined by the combination of its CDR3 amino acid sequence and its V-gene family, and reads without a unique V-gene family were dropped. A later analysis removed several hundred highly shared, low-generation-probability nucleotide sequences to deal with suspected cross-contamination and a sequencing artifact. In a later analysis, a clonal expansion index was calculated for each public chain from normalized within-repertoire ranks of inferred template counts. In a later analysis, generation probabilities were computed with a VDJ recombination model fitted to out-of-frame rearrangements, and the resulting probabilities were checked against IGoR. Hypergeometric tests were used in a later analysis to score TCR-TCR, TCR-HLA and TCR-CMV co-occurrence, with a repertoire-size bias correction applied to the TCR pairs. To estimate false discovery rates, a later analysis permuted the HLA or CMV assignments 20 times. In a later analysis, co-occurring TCRs were grouped using DBSCAN, and TCRdist sequence similarity was added for clustering within HLA-allele-positive subsets. Co-occurrence clustering excluded repertoires with fewer than 30,000 or more than 120,000 public chains, plus five with anomalous nucleotide sharing. The immuneACCESS repertoire file appears here via TCRdb, limited to in-frame rearrangements. These files lack a portion of the clones; in checked studies, under half of the deficit traces to unresolved V genes, and the cause of the others is not known. D and trimming come from the DNA, and the V and J calls and clone size come from that table. The sample yields fewer than 150,000 clones; about 69% were counted once. The ten biggest clones cover 3.1% of the sample.

The cohort was made up of approximately 670 healthy bone marrow donors. At the time of sampling, every cohort member was nominally healthy, though immune exposures that went unrecorded were likely present. The donor tested CMV seronegative and was one of the 352 seronegative cohort members. Every donor gave a peripheral blood sample, and the peripheral blood mononuclear cells from that sample were used for TCR beta sequencing. The Qiagen DNeasy Blood Extraction Kit was used to extract genomic DNA from the blood cell samples. The chain is encoded by TRBV7-6 joined to TRBJ2-7; TRBD1 aligns with 7 central bases. The receptor was derived from a man younger than 45 in good health and CMV-seronegative. Sequencing was carried out using PBMCs. The nucleotide sequence is TGTGCCAGCAGCTTAGGTGACAGGGTTGTTCGGTCCTACGAGCAGTACTTC. Its translation is CASSLGDRVVRSYEQYF.